This TCR beta chain is drawn from a study of shared clonotypes between healthy human individuals. Assay: immunoSEQ multiplex PCR; the TCRdb copy retains only in-frame clones and omits some. The table lists 2 million or so clones, approximately 94% of them singletons, with approximately 1.2% in the top ten. CD8 cells classed as naive were CD45RO-negative and positively selected for CCR7, excluding terminally differentiated effector memory CD45RA+ cells. The ends lost 5 bases at V and 4 bases at J; junction bases unmatched: 8. The CDR3 spans 15 residues. CDR1 and CDR2 (germline): MDHEN, SYDVKM. This chain joins TRBV28 and TRBJ2-3; 8 bases align to TRBD2. Sequenced input: naive CD8+ T cells sorted from blood. This receptor was identified in a man between 18 and 29 years old in good health. CDR3 region: CASSPPGGGADTQYF. The DNA of the CDR3 is TGTGCCAGCAGTCCCCCGGGGGGGGGCGCAGATACGCAGTATTTT.